This T cell receptor (beta chain) comes out of a study of cytomegalovirus exposure and HLA in healthy donors. Details on this clone: Its antigen is still unknown.

General study points: Analysis performed later found 16,951 TCR beta sequences associated with HLA alleles at 0.05 false discovery rate. Researchers had no immune exposure information except CMV serostatus available. Highly shared variants forming one cluster were likely a sequencing artifact.

Primers for the PCR totalled 60 Vbeta and 13 Jbeta. Data came from immunoSEQ multiplex PCR; TCRdb stores just in-frame clones and leaves some out. The sample has roughly 140,000 clones, roughly 78% seen once. The CDR3 is made up of 16 amino acids. CDR1 is KGHSH and CDR2 is LQKENI in the germline V gene. J gave up 0 bases and V 0 bases, and 2 bases lay outside the gene matches. The V gene is TRBV18, the J gene TRBJ2-5, with TRBD1 matching over 9 bases. Sequenced input: PBMCs. The receptor's source is a man aged 50-60 years in good health and CMV-seropositive. The CDR3 DNA sequence: TGTGCCAGCTCACCACCGACAGGGGGGTACCAAGAGACCCAGTACTTC. Protein: CASSPPTGGYQETQYF.